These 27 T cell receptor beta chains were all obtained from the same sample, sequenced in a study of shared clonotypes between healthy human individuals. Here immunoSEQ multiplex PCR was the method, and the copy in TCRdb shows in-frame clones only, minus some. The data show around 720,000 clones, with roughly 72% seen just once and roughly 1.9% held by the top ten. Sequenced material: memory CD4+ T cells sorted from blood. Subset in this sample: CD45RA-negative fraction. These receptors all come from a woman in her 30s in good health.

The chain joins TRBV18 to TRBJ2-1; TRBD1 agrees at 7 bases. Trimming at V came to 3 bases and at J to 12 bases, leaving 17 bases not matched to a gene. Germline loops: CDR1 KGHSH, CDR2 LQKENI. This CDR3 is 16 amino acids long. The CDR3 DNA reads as TGTGCCAGCTCACCCCCGACAGGGATTCAGGGGCGTGGGCAGTTCTTC. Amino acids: CASSPPTGIQGRGQFF.

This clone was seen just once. CDR3 sequence (DNA): TGTGCCACCAGCCCGGGACACTCTAGCGTAAACGAGCAGTACTTC. Translation gives CATSPGHSSVNEQYF. The chain employs TRBV15 and TRBJ2-7; D tentatively reads TRBD1 or TRBD2 (6 bases each). The germline gives CDR1 LNHNV, CDR2 YYDKDF (reference sequence). Trimming pared 5 bases from V and 5 bases from J, leaving 19 bases between. This CDR3 spans 15 amino acids.

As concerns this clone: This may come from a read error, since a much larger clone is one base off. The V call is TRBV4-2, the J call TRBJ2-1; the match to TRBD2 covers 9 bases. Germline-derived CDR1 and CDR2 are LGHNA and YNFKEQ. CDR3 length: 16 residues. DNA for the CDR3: TGTGCCAACAGCCAAGCTAGCGGGGAAATATACAATGAGCAGTTCTTC. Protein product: CANSQASGEIYNEQFF.

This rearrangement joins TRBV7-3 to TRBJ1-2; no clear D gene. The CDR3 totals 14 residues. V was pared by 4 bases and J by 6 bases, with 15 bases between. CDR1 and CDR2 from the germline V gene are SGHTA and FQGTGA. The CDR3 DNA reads TGTGCCAGCAGCTCCGGACGCCGAGGTCATGGCTACACCTTC. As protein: CASSSGRRGHGYTF.

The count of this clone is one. The DNA for the CDR3 is TGTGCCAGCAGCCAACAGGGTAGGCAGTACTTC. Protein sequence: CASSQQGRQYF. J is TRBJ2-5 and V is TRBV5-4; D might be TRBD1 (6 bases). The germline V and J ends were trimmed by 4 bases and 11 bases, with 12 bases remaining between them. The CDR3 has 11 amino acids. Germline V gives CDR1 SGHNT, CDR2 YYREEE (reference sequence).

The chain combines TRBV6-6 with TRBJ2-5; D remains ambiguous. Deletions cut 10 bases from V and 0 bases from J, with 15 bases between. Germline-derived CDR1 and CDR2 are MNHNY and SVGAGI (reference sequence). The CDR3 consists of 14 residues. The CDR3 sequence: CATSYAADQETQYF. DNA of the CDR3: TGTGCCACCTCCTATGCTGCGGACCAAGAGACCCAGTACTTC.

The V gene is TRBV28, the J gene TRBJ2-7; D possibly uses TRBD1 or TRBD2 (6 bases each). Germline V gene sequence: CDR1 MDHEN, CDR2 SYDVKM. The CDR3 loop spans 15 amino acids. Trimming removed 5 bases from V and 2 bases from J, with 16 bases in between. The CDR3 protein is CASSAPGDMTYEQYF. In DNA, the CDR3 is TGTGCCAGCAGTGCCCCGGGGGACATGACCTACGAGCAGTACTTC.

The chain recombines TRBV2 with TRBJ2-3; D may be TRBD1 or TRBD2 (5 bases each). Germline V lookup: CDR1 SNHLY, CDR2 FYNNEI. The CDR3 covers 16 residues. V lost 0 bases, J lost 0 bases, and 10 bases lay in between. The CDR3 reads CASSEAGGGSTDTQYF. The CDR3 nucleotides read TGTGCCAGCAGTGAAGCTGGGGGTGGGAGCACAGATACGCAGTATTTT.

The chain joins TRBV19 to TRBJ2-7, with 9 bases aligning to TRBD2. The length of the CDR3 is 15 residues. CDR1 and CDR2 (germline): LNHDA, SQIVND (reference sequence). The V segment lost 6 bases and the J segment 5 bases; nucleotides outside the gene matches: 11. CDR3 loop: CASRRSGRLKDEQYF. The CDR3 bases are TGTGCCAGTAGACGAAGCGGGAGGTTGAAGGACGAGCAGTACTTC.

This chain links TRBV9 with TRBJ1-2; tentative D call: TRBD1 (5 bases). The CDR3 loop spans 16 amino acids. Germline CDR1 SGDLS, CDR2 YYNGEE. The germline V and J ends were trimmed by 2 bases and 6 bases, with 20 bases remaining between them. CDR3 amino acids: CASSVGPGQGGDGYTF. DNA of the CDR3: TGTGCCAGCAGCGTCGGACCGGGGCAGGGCGGAGATGGCTACACCTTC.

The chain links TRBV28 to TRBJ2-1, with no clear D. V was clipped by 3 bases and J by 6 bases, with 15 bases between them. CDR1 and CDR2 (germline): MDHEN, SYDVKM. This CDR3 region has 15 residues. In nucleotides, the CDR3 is TGTGCCAGCAGTTTCGTCCGTTATATATCCAATGAGCAGTTCTTC. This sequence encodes CASSFVRYISNEQFF.

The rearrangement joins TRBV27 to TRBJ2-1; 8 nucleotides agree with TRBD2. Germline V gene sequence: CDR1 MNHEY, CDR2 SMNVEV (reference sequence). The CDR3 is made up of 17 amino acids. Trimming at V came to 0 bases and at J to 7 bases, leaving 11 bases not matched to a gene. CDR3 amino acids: CASSLSAPGLGRNEQFF. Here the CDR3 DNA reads TGTGCCAGCAGTTTATCCGCACCGGGACTAGGAAGGAATGAGCAGTTCTTC.

The CDR3 DNA follows: TGTGCCAGCAGTGCGGGCGACAGGGGCGCACTAGCCAAAAACATTCAGTACTTC. Its translation is CASSAGDRGALAKNIQYF. The chain recombines TRBV28 with TRBJ2-4; 8 bases align to TRBD1. Germline V gene data show CDR1 as MDHEN and CDR2 as SYDVKM. After removal of 5 bases from V and 0 bases from J, the junction contained 12 bases not matched to a gene. This CDR3 comprises 18 residues.

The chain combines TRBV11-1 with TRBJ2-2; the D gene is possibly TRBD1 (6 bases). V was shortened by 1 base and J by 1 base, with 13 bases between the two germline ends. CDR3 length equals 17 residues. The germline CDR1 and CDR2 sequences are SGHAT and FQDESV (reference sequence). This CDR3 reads CASSLGPQQGNTGELFF. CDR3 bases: TGTGCCAGCAGCTTAGGCCCTCAACAGGGGAACACCGGGGAGCTGTTTTTT.

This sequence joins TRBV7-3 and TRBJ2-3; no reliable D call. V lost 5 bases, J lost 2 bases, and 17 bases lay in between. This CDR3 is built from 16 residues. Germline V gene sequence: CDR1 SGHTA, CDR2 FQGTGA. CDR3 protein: CASSQTGNIPTDTQYF. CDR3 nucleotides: TGTGCCAGCAGCCAGACCGGAAACATCCCCACAGATACGCAGTATTTT.

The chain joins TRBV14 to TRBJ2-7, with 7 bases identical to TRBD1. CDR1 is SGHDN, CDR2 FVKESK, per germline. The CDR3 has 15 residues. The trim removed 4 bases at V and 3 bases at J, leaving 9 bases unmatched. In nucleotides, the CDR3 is TGTGCCAGCAGCCGATCGGGACAGCTATACTACGAGCAGTACTTC. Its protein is CASSRSGQLYYEQYF.

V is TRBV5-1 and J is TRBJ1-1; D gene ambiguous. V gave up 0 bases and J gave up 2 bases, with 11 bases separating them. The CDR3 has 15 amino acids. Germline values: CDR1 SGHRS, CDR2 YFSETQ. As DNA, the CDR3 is TGCGCCAGCAGCTTGGATCTGGGTTTTAACACTGAAGCTTTCTTT. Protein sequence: CASSLDLGFNTEAFF. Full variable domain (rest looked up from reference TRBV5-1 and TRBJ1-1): KAGVTQTPRYLIKTRGQQVTLSCSPISGHRSVSWYQQTPGQGLQFLFEYFSETQRNKGNFPGRFSGRQFSNSRSEMNVSTLELGDSALYLCASSLDLGFNTEAFFGQGTRLTVV.

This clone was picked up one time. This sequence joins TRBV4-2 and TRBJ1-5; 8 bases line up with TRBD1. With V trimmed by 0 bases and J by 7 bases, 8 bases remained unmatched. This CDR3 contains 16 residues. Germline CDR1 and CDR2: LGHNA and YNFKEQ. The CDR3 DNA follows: TGTGCCAGCAGCCAAGAAGCGGGACAGGTAGGGCAGCCCCAGCATTTT. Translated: CASSQEAGQVGQPQHF.

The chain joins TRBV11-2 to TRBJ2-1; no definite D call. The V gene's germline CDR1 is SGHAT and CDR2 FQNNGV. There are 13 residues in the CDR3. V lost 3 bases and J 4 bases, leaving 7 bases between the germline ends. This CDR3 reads CASSLAQYNEQFF. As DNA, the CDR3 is TGTGCCAGCAGCTTGGCACAGTACAATGAGCAGTTCTTC.

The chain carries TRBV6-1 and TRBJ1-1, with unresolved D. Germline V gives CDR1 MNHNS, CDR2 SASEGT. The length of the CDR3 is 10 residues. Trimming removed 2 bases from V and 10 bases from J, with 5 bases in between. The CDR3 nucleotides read TGTGCCAGCAGTGAAAACGGAGCTTTCTTT. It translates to CASSENGAFF.

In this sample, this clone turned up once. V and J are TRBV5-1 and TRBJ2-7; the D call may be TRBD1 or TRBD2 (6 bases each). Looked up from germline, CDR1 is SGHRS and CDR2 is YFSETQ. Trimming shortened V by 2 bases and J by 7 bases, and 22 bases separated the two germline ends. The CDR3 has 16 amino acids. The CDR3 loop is CASSLASAGKGGEQYF. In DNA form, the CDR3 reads TGCGCCAGCAGCTTAGCTTCAGCGGGCAAGGGGGGAGAGCAGTACTTC.

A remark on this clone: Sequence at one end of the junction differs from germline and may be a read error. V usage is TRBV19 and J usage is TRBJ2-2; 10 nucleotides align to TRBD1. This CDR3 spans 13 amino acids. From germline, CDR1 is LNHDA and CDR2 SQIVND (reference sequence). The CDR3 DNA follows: TGTGCCAGTGGGGACAGGGGAGATCGGGACCTGTTTTTT. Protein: CASGDRGDRDLFF.

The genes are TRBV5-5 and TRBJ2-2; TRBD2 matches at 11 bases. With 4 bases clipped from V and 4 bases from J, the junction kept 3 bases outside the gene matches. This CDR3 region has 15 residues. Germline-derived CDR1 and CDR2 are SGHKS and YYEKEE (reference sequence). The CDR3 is CASSGTSGSTGELFF. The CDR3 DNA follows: TGTGCCAGCAGCGGGACTAGCGGATCCACCGGGGAGCTGTTTTTT.

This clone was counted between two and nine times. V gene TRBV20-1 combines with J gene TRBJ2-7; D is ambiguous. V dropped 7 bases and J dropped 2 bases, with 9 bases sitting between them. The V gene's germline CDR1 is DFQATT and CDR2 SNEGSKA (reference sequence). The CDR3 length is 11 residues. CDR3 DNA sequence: TGCAGTGTTCCATACGCCTACGAGCAGTACTTC. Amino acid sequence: CSVPYAYEQYF.

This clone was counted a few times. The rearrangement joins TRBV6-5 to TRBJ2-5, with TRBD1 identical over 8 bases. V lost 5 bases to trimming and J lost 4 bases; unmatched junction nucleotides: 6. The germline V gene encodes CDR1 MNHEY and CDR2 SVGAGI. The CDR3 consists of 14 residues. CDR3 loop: CASSEQGGGETQYF. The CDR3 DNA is TGTGCCAGCAGTGAACAGGGGGGAGGAGAGACCCAGTACTTC.

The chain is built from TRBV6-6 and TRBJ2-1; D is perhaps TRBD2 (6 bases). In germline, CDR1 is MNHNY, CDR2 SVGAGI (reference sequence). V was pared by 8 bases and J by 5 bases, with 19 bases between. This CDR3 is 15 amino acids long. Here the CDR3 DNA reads TGTGCCAGCGCGGTAGCGGCCGATATCAACAATGAGCAGTTCTTC. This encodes CASAVAADINNEQFF.

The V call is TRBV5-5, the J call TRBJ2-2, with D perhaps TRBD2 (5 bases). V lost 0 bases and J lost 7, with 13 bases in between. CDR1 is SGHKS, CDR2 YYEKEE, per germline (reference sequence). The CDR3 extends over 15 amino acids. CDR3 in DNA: TGTGCCAGCAGCTTGGTCTTCCGGGATCTCGGGGAGCTGTTTTTT. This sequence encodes CASSLVFRDLGELFF.